This T cell receptor (beta chain) appears in the sequencing data of a study of T cells in narcolepsy. Whole-study context: Donors had narcolepsy type 1 or type 2, or were healthy controls.

Clones were read by immunoSEQ multiplex PCR, and TCRdb kept only the in-frame ones, dropping some. This table has some 37,000 clones, 70% to 85% appearing once. V lost 0 bases to trimming and J lost 4 bases; unmatched junction nucleotides: 7. This CDR3 spans 17 amino acids. Germline values: CDR1 SGHTA, CDR2 FQGNSA. On this clone itself: The target antigen is unknown.

Notes on the study in general: Blood of same and different patients, but not healthy controls, reportedly held recurring autoreactive clonotypes. HCRT-specific and TRIB2-specific autoreactive clonotypes appeared among same-patient CSF and blood CD4+ clonotypes.

This clonotype was obtained from a human donor with narcolepsy. The J gene is TRBJ2-3, the V gene TRBV7-2, with TRBD1 identical over 10 bases. What was sequenced was CD45RA- memory CD4+ T cells from PBMCs. The CDR3: CASSLAPGQGPADTQYF. Here the CDR3 DNA reads TGTGCCAGCAGCTTAGCTCCGGGACAGGGGCCCGCAGATACGCAGTATTTT.